This passage covers 3 T cell receptor beta chains from one sample sequenced in a study of CD8+CD57+ T cells in acquired aplastic anemia. TCR beta VDJ and CDR3 were profiled, and genomic DNA was the template. TCRdb re-derived calls from the reads in MiXCR, one entry per CDR3 protein. The table has a few hundred thousand distinct CDR3 sequences, approximately 60% seen once; the top ten hold 25% to 35%. Sequencing used sorted CD4+, CD8+, or CD8+CD57+ T cells (not recorded which) from PBMCs. These receptors all stem from a human donor in good health.

CDR3 nucleotide sequence: TGTGCCACCAGTGAAACGAAACAGGGGGCGCGAGATACGCAGTATTTT. This gives the protein CATSETKQGARDTQYF. The gene calls are TRBV24-1 and TRBJ2-3; 9 bases fit TRBD1. Germline-derived CDR1 and CDR2 are KGHDR and SFDVKD. The CDR3 runs to 16 residues. V was clipped by 4 bases and J by 5 bases; unmatched bases: 9.

This clonotype has a handful of counts. V usage is TRBV6-4 and J usage is TRBJ2-3; TRBD1 aligns across 10 bases. Germline V gives CDR1 MRHNA, CDR2 SNTAGT. Unmatched junction bases numbered 2, after V lost 4 bases and J lost 4 bases. This CDR3 spans 14 amino acids. The CDR3 DNA follows: TGTGCCAGCAGTGGACAGGGGGCCGCAGATACGCAGTATTTT. This gives the protein CASSGQGAADTQYF.

This chain links TRBV29-1 with TRBJ2-7; tentatively, D is TRBD2 (6 bases). The CDR3 covers 12 residues. The V and J ends lost 3 bases and 4 bases respectively, with 10 bases between them. The germline V gene has CDR1 SQVTM and CDR2 ANQGSEA. CDR3 DNA: TGCAGCGTTGACGGGACTGATTACGAGCAGTACTTC. Its protein is CSVDGTDYEQYF.